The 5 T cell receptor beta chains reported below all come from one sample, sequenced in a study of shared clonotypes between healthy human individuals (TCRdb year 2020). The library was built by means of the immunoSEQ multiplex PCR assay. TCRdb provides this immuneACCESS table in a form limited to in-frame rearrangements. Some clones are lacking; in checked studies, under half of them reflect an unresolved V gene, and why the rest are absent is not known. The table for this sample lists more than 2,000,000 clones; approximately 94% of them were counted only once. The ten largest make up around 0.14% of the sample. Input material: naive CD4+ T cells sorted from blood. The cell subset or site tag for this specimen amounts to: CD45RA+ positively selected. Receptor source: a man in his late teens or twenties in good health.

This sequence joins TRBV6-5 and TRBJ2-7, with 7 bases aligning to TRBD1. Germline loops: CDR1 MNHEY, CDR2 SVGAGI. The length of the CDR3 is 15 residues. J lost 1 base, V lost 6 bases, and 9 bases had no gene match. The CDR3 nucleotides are TGTGCCAGCAGATCCCGGGACAGAGGATCCTACGAGCAGTACTTC. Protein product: CASRSRDRGSYEQYF.

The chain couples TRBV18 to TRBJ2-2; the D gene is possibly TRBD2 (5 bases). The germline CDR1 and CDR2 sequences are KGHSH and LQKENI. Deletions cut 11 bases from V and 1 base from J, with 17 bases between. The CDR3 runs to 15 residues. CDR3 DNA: TGTGCCTCAGTAGGCGCGGGTTTGAACACCGGGGAGCTGTTTTTT. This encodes CASVGAGLNTGELFF.

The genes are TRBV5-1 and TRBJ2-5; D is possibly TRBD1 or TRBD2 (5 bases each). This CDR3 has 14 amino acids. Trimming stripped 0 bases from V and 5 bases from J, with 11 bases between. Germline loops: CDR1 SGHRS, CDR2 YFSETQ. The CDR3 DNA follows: TGCGCCAGCAGCTTGGAACGGGGCGTCGAGACCCAGTACTTC. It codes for CASSLERGVETQYF. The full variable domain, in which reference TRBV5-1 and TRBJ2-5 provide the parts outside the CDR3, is KAGVTQTPRYLIKTRGQQVTLSCSPISGHRSVSWYQQTPGQGLQFLFEYFSETQRNKGNFPGRFSGRQFSNSRSEMNVSTLELGDSALYLCASSLERGVETQYFGPGTRLLVL.

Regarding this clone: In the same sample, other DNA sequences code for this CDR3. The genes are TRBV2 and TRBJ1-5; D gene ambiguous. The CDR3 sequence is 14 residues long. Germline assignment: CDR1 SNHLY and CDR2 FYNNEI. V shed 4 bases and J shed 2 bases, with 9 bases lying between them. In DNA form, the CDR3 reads TGTGCCAGCAGTGCTGGAAGGGGCAATCAGCCCCAGCATTTT. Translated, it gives CASSAGRGNQPQHF.

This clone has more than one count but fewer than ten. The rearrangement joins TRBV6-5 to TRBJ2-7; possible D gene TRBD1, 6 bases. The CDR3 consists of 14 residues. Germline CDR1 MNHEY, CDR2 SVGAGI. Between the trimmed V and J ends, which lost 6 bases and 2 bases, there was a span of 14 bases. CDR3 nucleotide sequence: TGTGCCAGCAGCGCACAGGGACGAACCTACGAGCAGTACTTC. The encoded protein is CASSAQGRTYEQYF.